These 26 T cell receptor beta chains share one sample of origin, sequenced in a study of cytomegalovirus exposure and HLA in healthy donors. Researchers ran the PCR with 60 Vbeta and 13 Jbeta primers. Using immunoSEQ multiplex PCR, the repertoire was profiled, and TCRdb retains in-frame clones only, with some absent. The sample consists of approximately 160,000 clones, roughly 70% of them appearing once. The specimen sequenced was PBMCs. The receptors derive from a woman between 40 and 55 years old in good health and CMV-seropositive.

The V call is TRBV5-8, the J call TRBJ2-5; the match to TRBD1 covers 7 bases. J lost 4 bases, V lost 2 bases, and 8 bases had no gene match. Germline V gene data show CDR1 as SGHTS and CDR2 as YDEGEE. CDR3 length equals 15 residues. CDR3 amino acids: CASSFRRQGGETQYF. The CDR3 nucleotides read TGTGCCAGCAGCTTCCGTCGACAGGGCGGAGAGACCCAGTACTTC.

CDR3 residues: CASSLTGTGPWELFF. In DNA, the CDR3 is TGTGCCAGCAGCTTAACCGGGACAGGGCCCTGGGAGCTGTTTTTT. V usage is TRBV7-2 and J usage is TRBJ2-2, with 9 bases fitting TRBD1. The J segment lost 9 bases and the V segment lost 2 bases, leaving 7 bases of the junction unmatched. The germline CDR1 and CDR2 sequences are SGHTA and FQGNSA. The CDR3 is made up of 15 amino acids.

This chain connects TRBV11-3 to TRBJ2-5; tentatively, D is TRBD1 (6 bases). Germline CDR1 is SGHNT and CDR2 is YENEEA. CDR3 length equals 11 residues. V lost 5 bases and J 11 bases, leaving 12 bases between the germline ends. The CDR3 DNA reads as TGTGCCAGCAGCGCAGGGGCTCAGCAGTACTTC. Encoded protein: CASSAGAQQYF.

The V call is TRBV19, the J call TRBJ2-7, with 9 bases that match TRBD2. Germline V gene sequence: CDR1 LNHDA, CDR2 SQIVND (reference sequence). The V gene end was trimmed by 2 bases and the J gene end by 9 bases; junction bases not matched to a gene: 11. The CDR3 has 15 amino acids. CDR3 coding DNA: TGTGCCAGTAGTATACCGGGACTAGCCGTTCCACGGCAGTACTTC. Protein product: CASSIPGLAVPRQYF.

V gene TRBV7-3 combines with J gene TRBJ1-1; 8 nucleotides agree with TRBD1. CDR3 length equals 15 residues. Looked up from germline, CDR1 is SGHTA and CDR2 is FQGTGA. Germline trimming cut 4 bases from V and 3 bases from J; bases unmatched to any gene: 7. In DNA, the CDR3 is TGTGCCAGCAGCTCTCAGGGGGCCGGAGACACTGAAGCTTTCTTT. Translating gives CASSSQGAGDTEAFF.

This clone was seen more than once but under ten times. The gene calls are TRBV9 and TRBJ2-3; D remains ambiguous. This CDR3 spans 14 amino acids. The germline CDR1 and CDR2 sequences are SGDLS and YYNGEE. V was trimmed by 0 bases and J by 2 bases, leaving 7 bases between them. The CDR3 sequence: CASSVARVTDTQYF. The CDR3 DNA reads TGTGCCAGCAGCGTAGCCCGGGTCACAGATACGCAGTATTTT.

The V and J genes are TRBV11-2 and TRBJ1-1; 7 positions agree with TRBD1. CDR1 and CDR2 from the germline V gene are SGHAT and FQNNGV. The junction had 5 bases not matched to a gene; V was cut back by 5 bases and J by 5 bases. This CDR3 is built from 13 residues. This CDR3 reads CASSQQGFTEAFF. DNA for the CDR3: TGTGCCAGCAGCCAACAGGGGTTTACTGAAGCTTTCTTT. The full variable domain, in which reference TRBV11-2 and TRBJ1-1 provide the parts outside the CDR3, is EAGVAQSPRYKIIEKRQSVAFWCNPISGHATLYWYQQILGQGPKLLIQFQNNGVVDDSQLPKDRFSAERLKGVDSTLKIQPAKLEDSAVYLCASSQQGFTEAFFGQGTRLTVV.

The chain couples TRBV28 to TRBJ1-3; 7 bases are a match to TRBD1. The CDR3 runs to 12 residues. Germline V CDR1 and CDR2: MDHEN, SYDVKM. J was trimmed by 4 bases and V by 10 bases; bases with no gene match: 4. CDR3 in DNA: TGTGCCATAACAGGGGCCGGAAACACCATATATTTT. Its protein is CAITGAGNTIYF.

This clone was recorded a few times. This chain links TRBV6-5 with TRBJ1-5; TRBD1 aligns across 8 bases. The J segment lost 1 base and the V segment lost 4 bases, leaving 6 bases of the junction unmatched. Germline CDR1 reads MNHEY; CDR2 reads SVGAGI. The CDR3 has 16 amino acids. The CDR3 is CASSSGRGPSNQPQHF. The CDR3 bases are TGTGCCAGCAGTTCCGGCAGGGGGCCGAGCAATCAGCCCCAGCATTTT.

The J gene is TRBJ2-3, the V gene TRBV9, with D perhaps matching TRBD2 (6 bases). V lost 0 bases to trimming and J lost 6 bases, with 14 bases between them. The CDR3 consists of 15 residues. Looked up from germline, CDR1 is SGDLS and CDR2 is YYNGEE. The CDR3 DNA reads as TGTGCCAGCAGCGTAGTTGGCGGGGTATCGGATACGCAGTATTTT. It encodes CASSVVGGVSDTQYF.

This chain links TRBV5-1 with TRBJ2-5, with TRBD2 identical over 8 bases. V lost 0 bases, J lost 3 bases, and 1 base stayed unmatched. This CDR3 region has 14 residues. Germline CDR1 is SGHRS and CDR2 is YFSETQ. The CDR3 DNA reads TGCGCCAGCAGCTTGGCGGGAGGGGAAGAGACCCAGTACTTC. The encoded protein is CASSLAGGEETQYF.

The J gene is TRBJ2-7, the V gene TRBV6-6; TRBD2 matches at 8 bases. The CDR3 sequence is 15 residues long. With V trimmed by 2 bases and J by 4 bases, 7 bases remained unmatched. CDR1 is MNHNY and CDR2 is SVGAGI in the germline V gene (reference sequence). The CDR3 coding sequence is TGTGCCAGCAGTTACAGCAGCGGGAGTACATACGAGCAGTACTTC. It codes for CASSYSSGSTYEQYF.

The chain links TRBV6-5 to TRBJ2-7; perhaps TRBD1 as D (6 bases). Trimming took 0 bases from V and 6 from J, leaving 15 bases between them. The CDR3 length is 15 residues. Germline assignment: CDR1 MNHEY and CDR2 SVGAGI. CDR3 DNA sequence: TGTGCCAGCAGTTACTCCTACAGGGATTTGGGCGAGCAGTACTTC. Translating it yields CASSYSYRDLGEQYF.

V usage is TRBV6-6 and J usage is TRBJ2-2; D possibly corresponds to TRBD2 (5 bases). CDR1 and CDR2 from the germline V gene are MNHNY and SVGAGI (reference sequence). The CDR3 consists of 15 residues. V was pared by 0 bases and J by 6 bases, with 11 bases between. The DNA of the CDR3 is TGTGCCAGCAGTTACTCGAGGGCCTTGGCCGGGGAGCTGTTTTTT. This encodes CASSYSRALAGELFF.

This chain links TRBV10-3 with TRBJ2-1; 9 positions match TRBD2. The CDR3 consists of 16 residues. V was clipped by 4 bases and J by 4 bases; unmatched bases: 8. Germline loops: CDR1 ENHRY, CDR2 SYGVKD. Here the CDR3 reads CAISGPAGGPYNEQFF. The DNA of the CDR3 is TGTGCCATCAGTGGTCCGGCGGGAGGGCCGTACAATGAGCAGTTCTTC.

The rearrangement uses TRBV5-1 and TRBJ1-1; 8 bases are shared with TRBD1. The ends lost 4 bases at V and 5 bases at J; junction bases unmatched: 10. CDR1 and CDR2 from the germline V gene are SGHRS and YFSETQ. The CDR3 contains 15 residues. CDR3 protein: CASSARQGRRTEAFF. The DNA for the CDR3 is TGCGCCAGCAGCGCCAGACAGGGGAGGAGAACTGAAGCTTTCTTT.

The chain couples TRBV25-1 to TRBJ2-7; 9 bases are a match to TRBD2. The germline gives CDR1 MGHDK, CDR2 SYGVNS. The CDR3 is 15 amino acids. The ends lost 3 bases at V and 3 bases at J; junction bases unmatched: 6. Here the CDR3 DNA reads TGTGCCAGCAGTGACCCCAGCGGGAGGTTCTACGAGCAGTACTTC. Protein product: CASSDPSGRFYEQYF.

This chain uses TRBV4-3 with TRBJ2-1; D not resolved. The V end was cut by 0 bases, the J end by 5 bases, with 5 bases between. CDR1 is LGHNA, CDR2 YSLEER, per germline. The CDR3 spans 13 residues. CDR3 amino acids: CASSQEGDNEQFF. The CDR3 nucleotides are TGCGCCAGCAGCCAAGAGGGCGACAATGAGCAGTTCTTC.

The chain has TRBV7-9 and TRBJ1-1; 7 bases map to TRBD1. The V and J ends lost 5 bases and 1 base, in that order; junction bases with no gene match: 4. CDR1 SEHNR and CDR2 FQNEAQ come from the germline V gene (reference sequence). The CDR3 contains 14 residues. The CDR3 DNA reads TGTGCCAGCAGCCTCAACAGGGGGAACACTGAAGCTTTCTTT. This codes for CASSLNRGNTEAFF.

The chain's CDR3 is CASSRGTGGFYEQYF. CDR3 coding DNA: TGTGCCAGCTCACGGGGGACAGGGGGCTTCTACGAGCAGTACTTC. The chain recombines TRBV18 with TRBJ2-7; 12 nucleotides agree with TRBD1. Trimming at V came to 4 bases and at J to 3 bases, leaving 4 bases not matched to a gene. Germline CDR1 is KGHSH and CDR2 is LQKENI. The CDR3 length is 15 residues.

This clone was counted a few times. The chain combines TRBV7-2 with TRBJ1-2; D possibly corresponds to TRBD1 (5 bases). The CDR3 length is 13 residues. The V gene lost 2 bases and the J gene lost 2 bases, with 6 bases spanning the gap. Germline lookup yields CDR1 SGHTA and CDR2 FQGNSA. CDR3 in amino acids: CASSLKGNYGYTF. The CDR3 nucleotides are TGTGCCAGCAGCTTAAAGGGGAACTATGGCTACACCTTC.

The genes are TRBV18 and TRBJ1-1; possibly TRBD1 for D (6 bases). Germline CDR1 and CDR2: KGHSH and LQKENI. Trimming took 1 base from V and 4 from J, leaving 7 bases between them. CDR3 length equals 13 residues. The CDR3 DNA sequence: TGTGCCAGCTCACCACTCAGGGGCACTGAAGCTTTCTTT. Residues: CASSPLRGTEAFF.

The chain recombines TRBV5-4 with TRBJ2-5, with D perhaps TRBD1 (6 bases). V was pared by 4 bases and J by 4 bases, with 20 bases between. CDR1 is SGHNT and CDR2 is YYREEE in the germline V gene (reference sequence). CDR3 size: 16 residues. The CDR3 bases are TGTGCCAGCAGCCAACGCCAGGGGAAAGATCGAGAGACCCAGTACTTC. Its translation is CASSQRQGKDRETQYF.

Worth noting for this clone: At one boundary the junction diverges from the germline segment, which might be a read error. Other DNA sequences from this sample encode an identical CDR3 as well. V is TRBV19 and J is TRBJ1-5, with a weak D call TRBD1 (6 bases). The CDR3 runs 13 residues. Germline CDR1 LNHDA, CDR2 SQIVND (reference sequence). The CDR3 DNA follows: TGTGCCAGTTCGACACAGGGAGATCAGCCCCAGAATTTT. It translates to CASSTQGDQPQNF.

CDR3 loop: CASSLLGTGGRTDTQYF. DNA of the CDR3: TGTGCCAGCAGCTTATTGGGGACAGGGGGACGGACAGATACGCAGTATTTT. The chain links TRBV7-9 to TRBJ2-3; 11 positions agree with TRBD1. Germline-derived CDR1 and CDR2 are SEHNR and FQNEAQ (reference sequence). The CDR3 has 17 amino acids. V lost 2 bases, J lost 3 bases, and 7 bases stayed unmatched.

In its sample, this clone was seen a few times. The chain couples TRBV19 to TRBJ1-5; TRBD1 aligns across 7 bases. This CDR3 comprises 15 residues. V lost 7 bases and J lost 5; bases outside the gene matches: 11. The germline gives CDR1 LNHDA, CDR2 SQIVND (reference sequence). The CDR3 loop is CASNPGTVGYQPQHF. DNA of the CDR3: TGTGCCAGTAACCCCGGGACAGTGGGGTATCAGCCCCAGCATTTT.